This TCR beta chain was found in a study of response to subunit inactivated influenza vaccine. Trimming took off 7 bases at V and 3 bases at J, with 15 bases between the two ends. Per germline, CDR1 SQVTM and CDR2 ANQGSEA. The CDR3 runs 13 residues. TCRdb independently ran MiXCR on the RT-PCR reads; one entry per CDR3 protein. The sample includes some 190,000 distinct CDR3 sequences, over 13% of them seen just once. General observations from the study: Few additional T cells are recruited per seasonal influenza vaccination, authors suggested.

The table lists this clonotype with many counts. Its antigen is unidentified. The TCR was taken from a man aged 50 or older who received an inactivated influenza vaccine. Source: CD8+ T cells sorted from PBMCs, taken about 5 days after vaccination. The J gene is TRBJ2-5, the V gene TRBV29-1; TRBD1 might be the D (6 bases). DNA of the CDR3: TGCAGCGCCACAGGGTCGGTGGAAGAGACCCAGTACTTC. Translation gives CSATGSVEETQYF.